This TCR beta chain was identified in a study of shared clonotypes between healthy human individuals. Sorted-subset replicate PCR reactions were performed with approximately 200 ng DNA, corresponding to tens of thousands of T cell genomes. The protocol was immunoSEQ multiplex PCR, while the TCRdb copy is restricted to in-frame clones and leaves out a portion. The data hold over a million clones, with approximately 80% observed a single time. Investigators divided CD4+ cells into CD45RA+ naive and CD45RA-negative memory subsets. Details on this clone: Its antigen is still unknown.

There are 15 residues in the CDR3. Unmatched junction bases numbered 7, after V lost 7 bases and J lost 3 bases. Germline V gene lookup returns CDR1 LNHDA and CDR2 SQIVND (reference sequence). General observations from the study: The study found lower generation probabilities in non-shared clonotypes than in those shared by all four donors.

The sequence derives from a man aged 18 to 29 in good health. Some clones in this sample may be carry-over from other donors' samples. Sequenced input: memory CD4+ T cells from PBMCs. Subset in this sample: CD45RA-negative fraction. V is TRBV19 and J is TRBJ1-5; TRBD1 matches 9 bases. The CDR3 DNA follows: TGTGCCAGTATTCCGGGACAGGGCCCCAATCAGCCCCAGCATTTT. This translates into CASIPGQGPNQPQHF.